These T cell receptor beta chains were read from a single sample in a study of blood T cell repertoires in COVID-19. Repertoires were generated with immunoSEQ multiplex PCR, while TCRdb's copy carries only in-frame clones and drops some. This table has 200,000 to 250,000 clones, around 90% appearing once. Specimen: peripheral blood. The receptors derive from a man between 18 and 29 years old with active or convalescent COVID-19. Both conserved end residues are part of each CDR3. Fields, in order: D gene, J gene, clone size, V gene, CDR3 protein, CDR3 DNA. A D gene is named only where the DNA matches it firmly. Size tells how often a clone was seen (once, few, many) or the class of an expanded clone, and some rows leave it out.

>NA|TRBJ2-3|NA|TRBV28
CASSPARSRGADTQYF
TGTGCCAGCAGTCCGGCCCGCTCGCGGGGCGCAGATACGCAGTATTTT
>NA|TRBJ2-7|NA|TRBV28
CASSPGPSYEQYF
TGTGCCAGCAGTCCAGGCCCCTCCTACGAGCAGTACTTC
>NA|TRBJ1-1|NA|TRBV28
CASSLSRANTEAFF
TGTGCCAGCAGTCTTTCCAGGGCGAACACTGAAGCTTTCTTT
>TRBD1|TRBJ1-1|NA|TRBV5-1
CASSLGGLGTEAFF
TGCGCCAGCAGCTTAGGGGGCCTGGGCACTGAAGCTTTCTTT
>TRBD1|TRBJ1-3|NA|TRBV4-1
CASSQLQGQGRGNTIYF
TGCGCCAGCAGCCAGCTTCAGGGACAGGGGAGAGGAAACACCATATATTTT
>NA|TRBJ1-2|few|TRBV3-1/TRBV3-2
CASSQEGGAYGYTF
TGTGCCAGCAGCCAAGAAGGGGGAGCCTATGGCTACACCTTC
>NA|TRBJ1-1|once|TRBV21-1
CASSKARQEFNTEAFF
TGTGCCAGCAGCAAAGCTAGACAGGAGTTTAACACTGAAGCTTTCTTT
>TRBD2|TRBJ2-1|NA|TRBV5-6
CASSSLGTSGISYNEQFF
TGTGCCAGCAGCTCATTGGGGACTAGCGGGATTTCCTACAATGAGCAGTTCTTC
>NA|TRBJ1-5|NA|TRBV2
CASSTAGAIYQPQHF
TGTGCCAGCAGCACGGCAGGGGCCATCTACCAGCCCCAGCATTTT
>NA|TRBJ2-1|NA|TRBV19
CASSIDPGAGGSDEQFF
TGTGCCAGTAGTATAGACCCTGGGGCAGGGGGGAGCGATGAGCAGTTCTTC
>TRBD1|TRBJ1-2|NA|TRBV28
CASSPTGRGYTF
TGTGCCAGCAGCCCGACAGGGCGAGGCTACACCTTC
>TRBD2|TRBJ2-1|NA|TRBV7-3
CASSLRARTSGYNEQFF
TGTGCCAGCAGCTTAAGAGCGCGGACTAGCGGCTACAATGAGCAGTTCTTC
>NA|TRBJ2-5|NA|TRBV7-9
CASSQERKQETQYF
TGTGCCAGCAGCCAGGAGCGGAAACAAGAGACCCAGTACTTC
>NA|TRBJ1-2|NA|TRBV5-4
CASRPDTLNYGYTF
TGTGCCAGCAGGCCGGACACCCTTAACTATGGCTACACCTTC
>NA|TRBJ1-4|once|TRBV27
CASSLTVSPEKLFF
TGTGCCAGCAGTTTGACAGTGTCGCCCGAAAAACTGTTTTTT
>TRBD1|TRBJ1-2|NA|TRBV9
CASSPRGNDYGYTF
TGTGCCAGCAGCCCCAGGGGGAACGACTATGGCTACACCTTC
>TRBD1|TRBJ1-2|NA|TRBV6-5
CASSFSAGGSKDGYTF
TGTGCCAGCAGTTTCTCAGCAGGGGGCTCTAAAGATGGCTACACCTTC
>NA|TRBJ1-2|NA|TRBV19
CASSILGEANYGYTF
TGTGCCAGTAGTATCTTGGGGGAGGCTAACTATGGCTACACCTTC
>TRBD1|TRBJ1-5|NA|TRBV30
CAWSPGTGFNQPQHF
TGTGCCTGGAGTCCGGGGACAGGCTTTAATCAGCCCCAGCATTTT
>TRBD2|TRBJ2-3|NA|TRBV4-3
CASSQEPLAAGDTQYF
TGCGCCAGCAGCCAAGAGCCCCTAGCGGCTGGAGATACGCAGTATTTT
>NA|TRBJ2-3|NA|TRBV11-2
CASSSVGTYTDTQYF
TGTGCCAGCAGCTCTGTGGGGACTTACACAGATACGCAGTATTTT
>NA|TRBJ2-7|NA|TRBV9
CASSVGGATYEQYF
TGTGCCAGCAGCGTTGGAGGGGCCACCTACGAGCAGTACTTC
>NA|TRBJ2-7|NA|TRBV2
CASSGQAYEQYF
TGTGCCAGCAGCGGACAAGCCTACGAGCAGTACTTC
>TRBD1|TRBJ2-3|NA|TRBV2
CASRRWTGSTDTQYF
TGTGCCAGCAGGAGATGGACAGGATCCACAGATACGCAGTATTTT
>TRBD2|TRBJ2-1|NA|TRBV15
CATSRDGGTSGSHEQFF
TGTGCCACCAGCAGAGATGGGGGGACTAGCGGGAGCCATGAGCAGTTCTTC
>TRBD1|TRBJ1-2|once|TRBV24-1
CATPGQVDGYTF
TGTGCCACCCCTGGACAGGTCGATGGCTACACCTTC
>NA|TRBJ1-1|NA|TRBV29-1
CSVDTGMNTEAFF
TGCAGCGTTGATACGGGAATGAACACTGAAGCTTTCTTT
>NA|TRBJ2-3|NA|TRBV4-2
CASSQGASAIDTQYF
TGTGCCAGCAGCCAAGGGGCCAGTGCTATAGATACGCAGTATTTT
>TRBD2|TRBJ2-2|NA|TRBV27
CASSPRPGGSTGELFF
TGTGCCAGCAGTCCACGGCCGGGAGGGAGCACCGGGGAGCTGTTTTTT
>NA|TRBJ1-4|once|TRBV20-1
CSAFNEKLFF
TGCAGTGCCTTTAATGAAAAACTGTTTTTT
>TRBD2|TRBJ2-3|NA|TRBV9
CASSVLAGAPGDTQYF
TGTGCCAGCAGCGTACTAGCGGGAGCCCCGGGAGATACGCAGTATTTT
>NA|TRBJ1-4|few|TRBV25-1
CASSPWGATNEKLFF
TGTGCCAGCAGTCCTTGGGGGGCAACTAATGAAAAACTGTTTTTT
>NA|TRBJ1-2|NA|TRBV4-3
CASSQEADSTYYGYTF
TGCGCCAGCAGCCAAGAAGCGGACAGCACTTACTATGGCTACACCTTC
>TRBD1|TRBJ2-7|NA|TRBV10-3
CAITTDRGDEQYF
TGTGCCATCACCACGGACAGGGGTGACGAGCAGTACTTC
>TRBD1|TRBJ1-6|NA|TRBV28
CASSFPGEGASHNSPLHF
TGTGCCAGCAGTTTCCCCGGAGAGGGGGCGTCCCATAATTCACCCCTCCACTTT
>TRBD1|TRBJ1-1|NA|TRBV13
CASSSGQVNTEAFF
TGTGCCAGCAGCTCGGGACAGGTGAACACTGAAGCTTTCTTT
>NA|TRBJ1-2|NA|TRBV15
CATSRDIHQEGGYTF
TGTGCCACCAGCAGAGATATCCACCAGGAGGGTGGCTACACCTTC
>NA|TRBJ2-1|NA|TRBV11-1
CASSVRGNEQFF
TGTGCCAGCAGCGTACGGGGGAATGAGCAGTTCTTC
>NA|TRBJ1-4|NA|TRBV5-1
CASSLGPVAEKLFF
TGCGCCAGCAGCTTAGGACCAGTAGCGGAAAAACTGTTTTTT
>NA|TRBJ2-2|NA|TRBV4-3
CASSHNHRGGNGELFF
TGCGCCAGCAGCCACAACCACAGGGGGGGCAACGGGGAGCTGTTTTTT